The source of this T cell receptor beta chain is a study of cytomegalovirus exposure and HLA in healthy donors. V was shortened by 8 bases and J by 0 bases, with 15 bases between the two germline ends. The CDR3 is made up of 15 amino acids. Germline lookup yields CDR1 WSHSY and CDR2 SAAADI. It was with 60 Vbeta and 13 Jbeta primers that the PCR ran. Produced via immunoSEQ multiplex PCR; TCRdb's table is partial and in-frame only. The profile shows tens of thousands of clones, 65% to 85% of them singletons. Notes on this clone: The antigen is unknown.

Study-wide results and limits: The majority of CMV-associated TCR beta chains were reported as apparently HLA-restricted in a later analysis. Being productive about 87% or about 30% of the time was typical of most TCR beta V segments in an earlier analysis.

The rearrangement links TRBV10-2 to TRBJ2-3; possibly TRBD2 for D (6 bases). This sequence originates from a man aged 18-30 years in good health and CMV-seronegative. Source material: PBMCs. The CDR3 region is CASGLAGTSTDTQYF. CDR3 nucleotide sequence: TGCGCCAGCGGGTTGGCGGGAACCAGCACAGATACGCAGTATTTT.